The next 18 T cell receptor beta chains were all read from a single sample in a study of cytotoxic CD8 clonotypes in ibrutinib-treated CLL. The repertoire was sequenced with immunoSEQ multiplex PCR; TCRdb's copy has only in-frame clones and lacks some. The sample yields roughly 58,000 clones, nearly 55% seen once. Sample: PBMCs, taken at disease progression, from a patient treated with ibrutinib. The receptor set was obtained from a human donor with chronic lymphocytic leukemia.

The CDR3 loop reads CASSSKPTGDGYTF. CDR3 sequence (DNA): TGTGCCAGCAGCTCCAAACCGACAGGGGACGGCTACACCTTC. The chain joins TRBV7-3 to TRBJ1-2, with TRBD1 identical over 8 bases. The germline gives CDR1 SGHTA, CDR2 FQGTGA. V lost 4 bases to trimming and J lost 8 bases; unmatched junction nucleotides: 9. The CDR3 spans 14 residues.

This clone was counted only a few times. The rearrangement uses TRBV6-5 and TRBJ2-5; 8 bases align to TRBD1. Germline trimming cut 5 bases from V and 10 bases from J; bases unmatched to any gene: 6. CDR1 and CDR2 (germline): MNHEY, SVGAGI. This CDR3 is 12 amino acids long. As DNA, the CDR3 is TGTGCCAGCAGTGTGGGGACAGGACACCAGTACTTC. Its translation is CASSVGTGHQYF.

There are a few counts of this clone. The V gene is TRBV10-3, the J gene TRBJ1-5; 9 positions agree with TRBD1. This CDR3 contains 15 residues. J gave up 4 bases and V 2 bases, and 3 bases lay outside the gene matches. Germline V gives CDR1 ENHRY, CDR2 SYGVKD. CDR3 sequence (DNA): TGTGCCATCAGTGAGCCGGGACAGGGAAATCAGCCCCAGCATTTT. Translation gives CAISEPGQGNQPQHF.

The V and J genes are TRBV7-6 and TRBJ2-3; maybe TRBD2 (6 bases). V lost 2 bases and J 6 bases, leaving 6 bases between the germline ends. Germline V lookup: CDR1 SGHVS, CDR2 FNYEAQ. The CDR3 length is 12 residues. The chain's CDR3 is CASSLLADTQYF. The CDR3 region has the DNA TGTGCCAGCAGCTTACTAGCGGATACGCAGTATTTT.

This clone was counted a few times. This sequence joins TRBV5-4 and TRBJ2-4; TRBD2 aligns across 7 bases. CDR1 SGHNT and CDR2 YYREEE come from the germline V gene (reference sequence). Trimming removed 3 bases from V and 6 bases from J; junction bases left unmatched: 6. The CDR3 is 14 residues long. For the CDR3, the DNA is TGTGCCAGCAGCTCGGGAGGAGGTATAAACATTCAGTACTTC. Amino acids: CASSSGGGINIQYF.

The chain uses TRBV5-6 and TRBJ1-1, with D unresolved. V lost 1 base and J lost 5, with 18 bases in between. Germline CDR1 reads SGHDT; CDR2 reads YYEEEE. The length of the CDR3 is 16 residues. Here the CDR3 reads CASSLSSSWLGTEAFF. The CDR3 DNA follows: TGTGCCAGCAGCTTGTCTTCTTCGTGGCTGGGGACTGAAGCTTTCTTT.

This chain uses TRBV9 with TRBJ2-1; 9 positions match TRBD2. Trimming cost V 0 bases and J 5 bases; bases outside gene matches: 6. The germline CDR1 and CDR2 sequences are SGDLS and YYNGEE. The CDR3 consists of 16 residues. The CDR3 reads CASSVVIAGAHNEQFF. CDR3 DNA: TGTGCCAGCAGCGTAGTGATAGCGGGGGCCCACAATGAGCAGTTCTTC.

V usage is TRBV18 and J usage is TRBJ1-2; possible D gene TRBD1, 5 bases. From germline, CDR1 is KGHSH and CDR2 LQKENI. CDR3 length: 15 residues. V was pared by 3 bases and J by 5 bases, with 16 bases between. CDR3 coding DNA: TGTGCCAGCTCACCCGGCGAGGGACGAGGGTATGGCTACACCTTC. Translated, it gives CASSPGEGRGYGYTF.

The chain employs TRBV7-9 and TRBJ2-1; a possible D gene is TRBD2 (6 bases). The germline gives CDR1 SEHNR, CDR2 FQNEAQ (reference sequence). The V gene lost 6 bases and the J gene lost 9 bases, with 18 bases spanning the gap. This CDR3 has 14 amino acids. The CDR3: CASRTSAAGFEQFF. The DNA of the CDR3 is TGTGCCAGCAGAACATCGGCGGCGGGGTTTGAGCAGTTCTTC.

J is TRBJ2-7 and V is TRBV11-2; 8 nucleotides match TRBD1. The CDR3 runs to 17 residues. V trimming: 3 bases; J trimming: 5 bases; junction bases outside the gene matches: 15. CDR1 SGHAT and CDR2 FQNNGV come from the germline V gene. The CDR3, as DNA: TGTGCCAGCAGCTTGGGGACAGGCTTACTTTTCGTAGACGAGCAGTACTTC. It is translated as CASSLGTGLLFVDEQYF.

In its sample, this clone was seen a few times. The chain carries TRBV18 and TRBJ2-7, with D unclear. Between the trimmed V and J ends, which lost 3 bases and 2 bases, there was a span of 8 bases. CDR1 is KGHSH and CDR2 is LQKENI in the germline V gene. There are 13 residues in the CDR3. In DNA, the CDR3 is TGTGCCAGCTCACCGAGCGAGACCTACGAGCAGTACTTC. Encoded protein: CASSPSETYEQYF.

The chain links TRBV5-1 to TRBJ1-4; D gene ambiguous. The CDR3 is 14 amino acids. Germline V CDR1 and CDR2: SGHRS, YFSETQ. V was pared by 2 bases and J by 7 bases, with 12 bases between. CDR3 sequence reads: CASSFSPEGEKLFF. The CDR3 nucleotides are TGCGCCAGCAGCTTCTCGCCGGAGGGTGAAAAACTGTTTTTT.

CDR3 in amino acids: CASSFQETQYF. As DNA, the CDR3 is TGTGCCAGCAGCTTCCAAGAGACCCAGTACTTC. The chain carries TRBV7-9 and TRBJ2-5; D gene uncertain. Germline CDR1 reads SEHNR; CDR2 reads FQNEAQ (reference sequence). The V gene lost 3 bases and the J gene lost 1 base, with 0 bases spanning the gap. This CDR3 region has 11 residues.

This chain connects TRBV13 to TRBJ2-7; 9 positions match TRBD1. J gave up 5 bases and V 1 base, and 6 bases lay outside the gene matches. CDR1 and CDR2 from the germline V gene are PRHDT and FYEKMQ (reference sequence). The CDR3 has 15 amino acids. The CDR3 protein is CASSLAGTGRNEQYF. The CDR3 DNA reads as TGTGCCAGCAGCTTAGCCGGGACAGGGAGGAACGAGCAGTACTTC. The complete variable domain, with remaining parts taken from reference TRBV13 and TRBJ2-7, reads AAGVIQSPRHLIKEKRETATLKCYPIPRHDTVYWYQQGPGQDPQFLISFYEKMQSDKGSIPDRFSAQQFSDYHSELNMSSLELGDSALYFCASSLAGTGRNEQYFGPGTRLTVT.

V usage is TRBV4-3 and J usage is TRBJ2-1; 10 bases fit TRBD2. After removal of 2 bases from V and 0 bases from J, the junction contained 1 base not matched to a gene. This CDR3 has 16 residues. From germline, CDR1 is LGHNA and CDR2 YSLEER. The CDR3 here is CASSQSSGSSYNEQFF. Written as DNA, the CDR3 is TGCGCCAGCAGCCAATCTAGCGGGAGCTCCTACAATGAGCAGTTCTTC.

V and J are TRBV28 and TRBJ1-4; the D gene is possibly TRBD1 (6 bases). This CDR3 comprises 15 residues. V dropped 2 bases and J dropped 7 bases, with 14 bases sitting between them. Looked up from germline, CDR1 is MDHEN and CDR2 is SYDVKM. CDR3 DNA sequence: TGTGCCAGCAGTTTAGGGGGGGGCGAGTTTGAAAAACTGTTTTTT. Its translation: CASSLGGGEFEKLFF.

This chain links TRBV5-1 with TRBJ2-7; TRBD2 might be the D (6 bases). With 4 bases removed from V and 3 bases from J, the gap between germline ends came to 17 bases. Germline V CDR1 and CDR2: SGHRS, YFSETQ. The CDR3 runs to 15 residues. Here the CDR3 DNA reads TGCGCCAGCAGCGTAGACCCCGGGACTCTCTACGAGCAGTACTTC. It codes for CASSVDPGTLYEQYF.

The rearrangement links TRBV2 to TRBJ2-5; D may be TRBD1 or TRBD2 (6 bases each). Per germline, CDR1 SNHLY and CDR2 FYNNEI. The CDR3 totals 14 residues. V was trimmed by 6 bases and J by 7 bases, leaving 18 bases between them. The DNA for the CDR3 is TGTGCCAGCAGCAGAAAGGCGGAGGGGGTGACCCAGTACTTC. Protein product: CASSRKAEGVTQYF.